One sample yielded the 22 T cell receptor beta chains listed below, sequenced in a study of cytomegalovirus exposure and HLA in healthy donors. The PCR contained 60 Vbeta and 13 Jbeta primers. The data were produced by immunoSEQ multiplex PCR, yet TCRdb's version contains in-frame clones alone and is incomplete. The sample lists about 170,000 clones, 75% to 80% occurring once. Sequenced material: PBMCs. The receptors shown here come from a woman aged 45-65 years in good health and CMV-seropositive.

The genes are TRBV9 and TRBJ2-7; D is perhaps TRBD1 (5 bases). The CDR3 has 15 amino acids. Trimming cost V 0 bases and J 4 bases, with 14 bases left between them. Germline V lookup: CDR1 SGDLS, CDR2 YYNGEE. CDR3 DNA: TGTGCCAGCAGCGTAGGGCAGGGCAACCCTTACGAGCAGTACTTC. It translates to CASSVGQGNPYEQYF.

The V call is TRBV29-1, the J call TRBJ1-2; tentatively, D is TRBD1 (5 bases). Per the germline V gene, CDR1 is SQVTM and CDR2 is ANQGSEA. V lost 6 bases, J lost 6 bases, and 11 bases lay in between. CDR3 length equals 11 residues. As DNA, the CDR3 is TGCAGCGTGGAAAGGGGTAATGGCTACACCTTC. Protein: CSVERGNGYTF.

Comment on this clone: A junction boundary mismatches the germline segment, possibly from a read error. This sample also contains other DNA sequences that code for the same CDR3. J is TRBJ1-3 and V is TRBV2; D remains ambiguous. Germline V gene sequence: CDR1 SNHLY, CDR2 FYNNEI. This CDR3 region has 13 residues. CDR3 bases: TGCGCCAGCAGTGAAGGCAGAGGAAACACCATATATTTT. Its translation: CASSEGRGNTIYF.

The rearrangement joins TRBV30 to TRBJ2-1, with D possibly being TRBD1 (5 bases). The CDR3 is 12 amino acids. CDR1 and CDR2 (germline): GTSNPN, SVGIG (reference sequence). Deletions cut 5 bases from V and 7 bases from J, with 12 bases between. CDR3 nucleotides: TGTGCCTGGCTGACAGATTTTAATGAGCAGTTCTTC. Residues: CAWLTDFNEQFF. Combining the CDR3 with reference TRBV30 and TRBJ2-1 gives the whole variable domain SQTIHQWPATLVQPVGSPLSLECTVEGTSNPNLYWYRQAAGRGLQLLFYSVGIGQISSEVPQNLSASRPQDRQFILSSKKLLLSDSGFYLCAWLTDFNEQFFGPGTRLTVL.

The chain recombines TRBV6-1 with TRBJ2-1; 13 bases are shared with TRBD2. This CDR3 region has 15 residues. CDR1 and CDR2 from the germline V gene are MNHNS and SASEGT. The J segment lost 4 bases and the V segment lost 6 bases, leaving 3 bases of the junction unmatched. The CDR3 region is CASSKLAGGYNEQFF. The CDR3 DNA reads TGTGCCAGCAGCAAACTAGCGGGAGGGTACAATGAGCAGTTCTTC.

The CDR3 protein is CASSSSGVIGEQFF. CDR3 DNA: TGTGCCAGCAGCTCTTCGGGGGTGATCGGTGAGCAGTTCTTC. The rearrangement links TRBV7-8 to TRBJ2-1; D is possibly TRBD2 (6 bases). CDR3 length equals 14 residues. The V and J ends lost 4 bases and 9 bases respectively, with 16 bases between them. The V gene's germline CDR1 is SGHVS and CDR2 FQNEAQ.

The chain employs TRBV4-1 and TRBJ2-3; 7 positions agree with TRBD1. The CDR3 contains 14 residues. V lost 4 bases to trimming and J lost 6 bases; unmatched junction nucleotides: 7. CDR1 and CDR2 from the germline V gene are MGHRA and YSYEKL. As DNA, the CDR3 is TGCGCCAGCAGCCCTACAGGGGTTTCGGATACGCAGTATTTT. Translated, it gives CASSPTGVSDTQYF.

The J gene is TRBJ2-7, the V gene TRBV4-3; 11 nucleotides match TRBD1. Germline V lookup: CDR1 LGHNA, CDR2 YSLEER. J gave up 3 bases and V 4 bases, and 2 bases lay outside the gene matches. There are 14 residues in the CDR3. CDR3 sequence: CASSPGTGGYEQYF. DNA for the CDR3: TGCGCCAGCAGCCCCGGGACAGGGGGCTACGAGCAGTACTTC.

This clone occurred once. J is TRBJ2-6 and V is TRBV6-6; no reliable D call. The length of the CDR3 is 15 residues. Trimming removed 5 bases from V and 1 base from J, with 9 bases in between. Germline V CDR1 and CDR2: MNHNY, SVGAGI (reference sequence). As DNA, the CDR3 is TGTGCCAGCAGTGTCGCGGCGTCTGGGGCCAACGTCCTGACTTTC. Its protein product is CASSVAASGANVLTF.

The V call is TRBV7-8, the J call TRBJ2-3, with 8 nucleotides matching TRBD2. With 7 bases clipped from V and 0 bases from J, the junction kept 9 bases outside the gene matches. Germline loops: CDR1 SGHVS, CDR2 FQNEAQ. CDR3 size: 16 residues. CDR3 bases: TGTGCCAGCATCGCCGGGGGGGCTGTCAGCACAGATACGCAGTATTTT. Residues: CASIAGGAVSTDTQYF.

V and J are TRBV7-2 and TRBJ2-1, with D perhaps matching TRBD2 (5 bases). The CDR3 is 13 amino acids. The germline CDR1 and CDR2 sequences are SGHTA and FQGNSA. V was cut by 1 base and J by 9 bases, with 10 bases left in between. This CDR3 is CASSLGRRGEQFF. DNA for the CDR3: TGTGCCAGCAGCTTAGGACGCCGGGGTGAGCAGTTCTTC. Drawing the rest from reference TRBV7-2 and TRBJ2-1, the complete variable domain is GAGVSQSPSNKVTEKGKDVELRCDPISGHTALYWYRQSLGQGLEFLIYFQGNSAPDKSGLPSDRFSAERTGGSVSTLTIQRTQQEDSAVYLCASSLGRRGEQFFGPGTRLTVL.

In nucleotides, the CDR3 is TGTGCCAGCTCCTACAGGGGGCCCTCCTACGAGCAGTACTTC. As protein: CASSYRGPSYEQYF. This chain connects TRBV11-3 to TRBJ2-7, with 9 bases matching TRBD1. Unmatched junction bases numbered 5, after V lost 8 bases and J lost 0 bases. The CDR3 sequence is 14 residues long. Germline V CDR1 and CDR2: SGHNT, YENEEA.

The CDR3 DNA reads as TGTGCCAGCAGTATGGCGGATTCACCCCTCCACTTT. The encoded protein is CASSMADSPLHF. This sequence joins TRBV6-5 and TRBJ1-6, with D unresolved. The V end was cut by 5 bases, the J end by 8 bases, with 7 bases between. In germline, CDR1 is MNHEY, CDR2 SVGAGI. The CDR3 is made up of 12 amino acids.

The rearrangement joins TRBV29-1 to TRBJ2-3; tentatively, D is TRBD2 (5 bases). V was trimmed by 5 bases and J by 0 bases, leaving 9 bases between them. CDR3 length: 13 residues. The germline gives CDR1 SQVTM, CDR2 ANQGSEA. The CDR3 reads CSVRRASTDTQYF. As DNA, the CDR3 is TGCAGCGTTAGGCGGGCAAGCACAGATACGCAGTATTTT.

This clone has a single count. V and J are TRBV9 and TRBJ2-1; 12 positions match TRBD2. The length of the CDR3 is 19 residues. Germline-derived CDR1 and CDR2 are SGDLS and YYNGEE. Unmatched junction bases numbered 11, after V lost 4 bases and J lost 0 bases. Written as DNA, the CDR3 is TGTGCCAGCAGCCCTAGACTAGCGGGAGATCCCCGCTCCTACAATGAGCAGTTCTTC. Translation gives CASSPRLAGDPRSYNEQFF.

The rearrangement links TRBV2 to TRBJ1-6; D gene uncertain. V was pared by 3 bases and J by 6 bases, with 9 bases between. Germline CDR1 and CDR2: SNHLY and FYNNEI. The CDR3 contains 14 residues. The CDR3 DNA follows: TGTGCCAGCAGTGAGGGAGTGGGTAATTCACCCCTCCACTTT. Translating gives CASSEGVGNSPLHF.

The chain joins TRBV5-4 to TRBJ2-3, with 14 bases fitting TRBD2. This CDR3 has 17 residues. V trimming: 3 bases; J trimming: 3 bases; junction bases outside the gene matches: 6. Germline assignment: CDR1 SGHNT and CDR2 YYREEE (reference sequence). The CDR3 nucleotides are TGTGCCAGCAGCTCGACTAGCGGGAGGGGTCTGACAGATACGCAGTATTTT. It specifies CASSSTSGRGLTDTQYF.

This clone was counted only a few times. The chain employs TRBV6-5 and TRBJ1-6; TRBD1 matches 7 bases. The CDR3 covers 14 residues. The V gene end was trimmed by 8 bases and the J gene end by 4 bases; junction bases not matched to a gene: 5. Germline V CDR1 and CDR2: MNHEY, SVGAGI. The CDR3 loop is CASSRDRYNSPLHF. The CDR3 coding sequence is TGTGCCAGCTCCCGGGACAGATATAATTCACCCCTCCACTTT.

The rearrangement joins TRBV28 to TRBJ1-6; 9 nucleotides agree with TRBD1. This CDR3 is 16 amino acids long. After removal of 5 bases from V and 10 bases from J, the junction contained 12 bases not matched to a gene. CDR1 MDHEN and CDR2 SYDVKM come from the germline V gene. The CDR3 region has the DNA TGTGCCAGCAGTCCGTCCGACGGGACAGGGCAATCACCCCTCCACTTT. The encoded protein is CASSPSDGTGQSPLHF.

This clone appeared a few times. V is TRBV7-9 and J is TRBJ2-6, with D unresolved. V was pared by 2 bases and J by 0 bases, with 17 bases between. The CDR3 length is 19 residues. Looked up from germline, CDR1 is SEHNR and CDR2 is FQNEAQ (reference sequence). CDR3 protein: CASSLRVQARSSGANVLTF. The CDR3 DNA follows: TGTGCCAGCAGCTTACGAGTCCAGGCCCGAAGCTCTGGGGCCAACGTCCTGACTTTC.

The CDR3 region is CASSIASGSNNEQFF. CDR3 coding DNA: TGTGCCAGCAGCATCGCTAGCGGGAGTAACAATGAGCAGTTCTTC. The J gene is TRBJ2-1, the V gene TRBV9; 10 positions agree with TRBD2. Germline-derived CDR1 and CDR2 are SGDLS and YYNGEE. This CDR3 is 15 amino acids long. The V and J ends lost 4 bases and 5 bases, in that order; junction bases with no gene match: 6. The full variable domain, with the rest looked up from reference TRBV9 and TRBJ2-1, is DSGVTQTPKHLITATGQRVTLRCSPRSGDLSVYWYQQSLDQGLQFLIQYYNGEERAKGNILERFSAQQFPDLHSELNLSSLELGDSALYFCASSIASGSNNEQFFGPGTRLTVL.

The V gene is TRBV19, the J gene TRBJ1-1, with D possibly TRBD1 on 6 matching bases. The CDR3 loop spans 15 amino acids. V was shortened by 4 bases and J by 2 bases, with 14 bases between the two germline ends. Germline V gene data show CDR1 as LNHDA and CDR2 as SQIVND (reference sequence). As DNA, the CDR3 is TGTGCCAGTAGTAGAAACAGGGAAACCAACACTGAAGCTTTCTTT. Translated: CASSRNRETNTEAFF.